This T cell receptor beta chain stems from a study of T cells in tumors after PD-1 blockade. Clones were read by immunoSEQ multiplex PCR, and TCRdb kept only the in-frame ones, dropping some. The sample consists of around 50,000 clones, roughly 79% of them appearing once. J gave up 7 bases and V 5 bases, and 14 bases lay outside the gene matches. This CDR3 spans 15 amino acids. CDR1 and CDR2 from the germline V gene are MNHEY and SMNVEV (reference sequence). The sequence was obtained from a human donor with basal cell carcinoma. The chain joins TRBV27 to TRBJ2-7; 7 nucleotides line up with TRBD1. The specimen comprised PBMCs, sampled before anti-PD-1 treatment. This CDR3 reads CASSPWDSGSGEQYF. In DNA form, the CDR3 reads TGTGCCAGCAGTCCGTGGGACAGCGGCTCGGGAGAGCAGTACTTC.